This TCR beta chain comes out of a study of monozygotic twins with inflammatory bowel disease. Study findings and constraints: No distinction between different T cell subtypes was possible.

From its re-call of the 5' RACE reads, TCRdb lists each CDR3 protein once, without DNA. The sample data list 350,000 to 400,000 distinct CDR3 sequences. As regards this clonotype: Its antigen is unidentified.

The CDR3 consists of 11 residues. This clonotype was obtained from a human donor with ulcerative colitis or Crohn's disease, or a healthy co-twin of an affected twin (not recorded which). Specimen: blood. The genes are TRBV12-3 or TRBV12-4 and TRBJ1-2. The chain's CDR3 is CASSPMNGYTF.